The 27 T cell receptor beta chains below come from one sample, sequenced in a study of blood T cell repertoires in COVID-19. Measured with immunoSEQ multiplex PCR; TCRdb has only the in-frame clones, and not every one. Of roughly 120,000 clones in the sample, over 80% were seen once. Sequenced material: peripheral blood. The receptors originated from a man aged 25-40 years with acute or convalescent COVID-19.

This clone was observed once. V gene TRBV7-3 combines with J gene TRBJ2-2; 8 positions agree with TRBD2. The CDR3 sequence is 15 residues long. V was pared by 1 base and J by 3 bases, with 1 base of the junction left unmatched. Germline V gene data show CDR1 as SGHTA and CDR2 as FQGTGA. The CDR3 nucleotides read TGTGCCAGCAGCTTAAGGGGACTAGACACCGGGGAGCTGTTTTTT. It yields the protein CASSLRGLDTGELFF.

V gene TRBV5-1 combines with J gene TRBJ2-3, with a tentative D call TRBD2 (6 bases). From germline, CDR1 is SGHRS and CDR2 YFSETQ. CDR3 length: 16 residues. With 4 bases removed from V and 4 bases from J, the gap between germline ends came to 19 bases. CDR3 DNA sequence: TGCGCCAGCAGCACCGCACGGGGGTTCCCGTCAGATACGCAGTATTTT. This sequence encodes CASSTARGFPSDTQYF. Full variable domain (rest looked up from reference TRBV5-1 and TRBJ2-3): KAGVTQTPRYLIKTRGQQVTLSCSPISGHRSVSWYQQTPGQGLQFLFEYFSETQRNKGNFPGRFSGRQFSNSRSEMNVSTLELGDSALYLCASSTARGFPSDTQYFGPGTRLTVL.

The chain carries TRBV3-1 (or the pseudogene TRBV3-2) and TRBJ1-2, with 12 bases that match TRBD1. V gave up 8 bases and J gave up 6 bases; unmatched junction bases: 4. Germline CDR1 LGHDT, CDR2 YNNKEL (reference sequence). CDR3 length: 13 amino acids. The CDR3 DNA sequence: TGTGCCAGCGCGGGACAGGGGGCGAATGGCTACACCTTC. Protein: CASAGQGANGYTF.

V is TRBV30 and J is TRBJ1-1; no reliable D call. Germline-derived CDR1 and CDR2 are GTSNPN and SVGIG (reference sequence). This CDR3 contains 12 residues. V was clipped by 2 bases and J by 0 bases, with 4 bases between them. The CDR3 spells CAWSTVNTEAFF. The DNA of the CDR3 is TGTGCCTGGAGTACGGTGAACACTGAAGCTTTCTTT.

V is TRBV5-1 and J is TRBJ2-3; the match to TRBD2 covers 7 bases. The germline V gene encodes CDR1 SGHRS and CDR2 YFSETQ. V lost 5 bases to trimming and J lost 2 bases; unmatched junction nucleotides: 2. This CDR3 comprises 13 residues. The chain's CDR3 is CASRTSVTDTQYF. The DNA for the CDR3 is TGCGCCAGCAGAACTAGCGTCACAGATACGCAGTATTTT.

The chain employs TRBV28 and TRBJ2-1; 7 bases are a match to TRBD2. This CDR3 is 14 amino acids long. V was pared by 6 bases and J by 9 bases, with 11 bases of the junction left unmatched. Germline-derived CDR1 and CDR2 are MDHEN and SYDVKM. For the CDR3, the DNA is TGTGCCAGCAGACAAAGCGGGACCCTCGGTGAGCAGTTCTTC. This encodes CASRQSGTLGEQFF.

Written as DNA, the CDR3 is TGTGCCAGCAGCCTGGGACTATGGGAGACCCAGTACTTC. Protein product: CASSLGLWETQYF. The chain links TRBV3-1 (or the pseudogene TRBV3-2) to TRBJ2-5; 7 nucleotides align to TRBD2. The V gene's germline CDR1 is LGHDT and CDR2 YNNKEL (reference sequence). This CDR3 region has 13 residues. V trimming: 4 bases; J trimming: 5 bases; junction bases outside the gene matches: 4.

The chain recombines TRBV5-8 with TRBJ2-1; D possibly corresponds to TRBD2 (6 bases). V was cut by 4 bases and J by 3 bases, with 17 bases left in between. The V gene's germline CDR1 is SGHTS and CDR2 YDEGEE. The CDR3 length is 16 residues. The CDR3 nucleotides read TGTGCCAGCAGCCCGCGGGACCGACTCCGCTACAATGAGCAGTTCTTC. Translating gives CASSPRDRLRYNEQFF.

Of note for this clone: Distinct nucleotide sequences in the sample also encode this CDR3. This chain uses TRBV18 with TRBJ1-1; D not certain. The germline V gene has CDR1 KGHSH and CDR2 LQKENI. CDR3 length equals 13 residues. The V end lost 6 bases, the J end lost 0 bases, and 8 bases lay between the germline ends. The CDR3 nucleotides read TGTGCCAGCTCCCCTGACATGAACACTGAAGCTTTCTTT. Translation: CASSPDMNTEAFF.

In regard to this clone: One junction end does not reproduce the germline sequence, and a read error may be involved. The J gene is TRBJ1-2, the V gene TRBV7-9; 7 nucleotides line up with TRBD1. Per the germline V gene, CDR1 is SEHNR and CDR2 is FQNEAQ (reference sequence). The CDR3 contains 12 residues. CDR3 in amino acids: CASSSATGPSSF. The CDR3 DNA reads TGTGCCAGCAGCTCAGCGACAGGGCCCTCCTCCTTC.

The chain has TRBV29-1 and TRBJ2-7; the D gene is possibly TRBD1 (6 bases). The V gene lost 1 base and the J gene lost 1 base, with 14 bases spanning the gap. The CDR3 length is 15 residues. Germline assignment: CDR1 SQVTM and CDR2 ANQGSEA. The CDR3 loop is CSVEVAGDPSYEQYF. The CDR3 DNA reads as TGCAGCGTTGAAGTCGCAGGGGATCCATCCTACGAGCAGTACTTC.

This chain links TRBV5-1 with TRBJ1-2; 8 bases map to TRBD1. Losses at the gene ends were 0 bases for V and 8 bases for J; bases not matched to a gene: 6. Per the germline V gene, CDR1 is SGHRS and CDR2 is YFSETQ. CDR3 length: 14 amino acids. CDR3: CASSLGDRGEGYTF. CDR3 nucleotide sequence: TGCGCCAGCAGCTTGGGAGACAGGGGAGAGGGCTACACCTTC.

This clone has a single count. This chain uses TRBV10-1 with TRBJ1-3; 7 bases line up with TRBD1. Germline V gene lookup returns CDR1 WNHNN and CDR2 SYGVQD (reference sequence). CDR3 size: 15 residues. After removal of 9 bases from V and 1 base from J, the junction contained 9 bases not matched to a gene. As DNA, the CDR3 is TGCGCCAGGTTCCGGGACAGCAATTCTGGAAACACCATATATTTT. It codes for CARFRDSNSGNTIYF.

The chain uses TRBV10-3 and TRBJ2-1, with TRBD1 matching over 7 bases. From germline, CDR1 is ENHRY and CDR2 SYGVKD. The CDR3 is made up of 17 amino acids. J was trimmed by 6 bases and V by 0 bases; bases with no gene match: 11. The DNA for the CDR3 is TGTGCCATCAGTGAGTCTGTCCAGGGACAGCAATTCAATGAGCAGTTCTTC. Translation: CAISESVQGQQFNEQFF.

This chain uses TRBV27 with TRBJ1-1; no clear D gene. The germline V gene encodes CDR1 MNHEY and CDR2 SMNVEV (reference sequence). The CDR3 totals 14 residues. With 0 bases removed from V and 4 bases from J, the gap between germline ends came to 9 bases. The DNA of the CDR3 is TGTGCCAGCAGTTTATCGAACATTGTCACTGAAGCTTTCTTT. Translation gives CASSLSNIVTEAFF.

The chain uses TRBV9 and TRBJ2-1; 9 positions agree with TRBD2. The germline CDR1 and CDR2 sequences are SGDLS and YYNGEE. V shed 0 bases and J 7 bases; nucleotides not matched to a gene: 5. The CDR3 spans 15 residues. The CDR3 reads CASSVVAGAGNEQFF. The CDR3 coding sequence is TGTGCCAGCAGCGTAGTAGCGGGGGCTGGGAATGAGCAGTTCTTC.

This chain links TRBV10-3 with TRBJ1-1; D unclear. Germline values: CDR1 ENHRY, CDR2 SYGVKD. Trimming took 2 bases from V and 4 from J, leaving 11 bases between them. The CDR3 covers 14 residues. The CDR3 spells CAISEKEFGTEAFF. DNA for the CDR3: TGTGCCATCAGTGAGAAAGAGTTTGGCACTGAAGCTTTCTTT.

The chain combines TRBV15 with TRBJ2-7; 13 nucleotides match TRBD2. Trimming removed 1 base from V and 5 bases from J; junction bases left unmatched: 8. The CDR3 has 17 residues. Germline V gene lookup returns CDR1 LNHNV and CDR2 YYDKDF (reference sequence). For the CDR3, the DNA is TGTGCCACCAGCAGAGGGACTAGCGGGAGTGTTACCCACGAGCAGTACGTC. It is translated as CATSRGTSGSVTHEQYV.

This chain uses TRBV5-8 with TRBJ2-1, with 7 bases lining up with TRBD2. The trim removed 1 base at V and 5 bases at J, leaving 9 bases unmatched. The CDR3 has 16 residues. CDR1 is SGHTS and CDR2 is YDEGEE in the germline V gene. The CDR3 loop is CASSLWVGGTNNEQFF. The CDR3 DNA sequence: TGTGCCAGCAGCTTGTGGGTCGGGGGGACCAACAATGAGCAGTTCTTC. The full variable domain, rest sourced from reference TRBV5-8 and TRBJ2-1, is EAGVTQSPTHLIKTRGQQATLRCSPISGHTSVYWYQQALGLGLQFLLWYDEGEERNRGNFPPRFSGRQFPNYSSELNVNALELEDSALYLCASSLWVGGTNNEQFFGPGTRLTVL.

The chain employs TRBV3-1 (or the pseudogene TRBV3-2) and TRBJ1-2; D is possibly TRBD1 (5 bases). V was shortened by 3 bases and J by 4 bases, with 12 bases between the two germline ends. Germline V gene sequence: CDR1 LGHDT, CDR2 YNNKEL (reference sequence). The CDR3 is 14 amino acids. CDR3 in amino acids: CASSHLRVGYGYTF. CDR3 bases: TGTGCCAGCAGCCACCTCAGGGTGGGCTATGGCTACACCTTC.

The chain couples TRBV27 to TRBJ2-7; 8 nucleotides align to TRBD1. The CDR3 runs to 15 residues. V trimming: 11 bases; J trimming: 4 bases; junction bases outside the gene matches: 16. Germline V lookup: CDR1 MNHEY, CDR2 SMNVEV (reference sequence). The CDR3 protein is CAGRQGPGVLYEQYV. The DNA for the CDR3 is TGTGCCGGCCGACAGGGGCCCGGGGTCCTATACGAGCAGTACGTC.

This clone was seen a single time. The CDR3 nucleotides are TGTGCCAGCAGCACCCCATTTCGGGGAACTCGCGAGCAGTACTTC. It codes for CASSTPFRGTREQYF. V usage is TRBV6-5 and J usage is TRBJ2-7, with a tentative D call TRBD2 (5 bases). The CDR3 contains 15 residues. V was cut by 6 bases and J by 6 bases, with 21 bases left in between. Germline V CDR1 and CDR2: MNHEY, SVGAGI.

This clone was seen ten or more times. CDR3 sequence: CASSVGTVGNTIYF. The CDR3 DNA follows: TGTGCCAGCAGCGTAGGTACGGTCGGAAACACCATATATTTT. The chain links TRBV9 to TRBJ1-3, with no clear D. Germline V gene sequence: CDR1 SGDLS, CDR2 YYNGEE. V lost 0 bases, J lost 4 bases, and 8 bases lay in between. The CDR3 loop spans 14 amino acids.

The chain uses TRBV30 and TRBJ2-3, with 10 bases that match TRBD2. In germline, CDR1 is GTSNPN, CDR2 SVGIG (reference sequence). The V segment lost 1 base and the J segment 2 bases; nucleotides outside the gene matches: 3. This CDR3 is built from 15 residues. CDR3 sequence reads: CAWSGAGGITDTQYF. Here the CDR3 DNA reads TGTGCCTGGAGTGGAGCGGGAGGGATCACAGATACGCAGTATTTT.

CDR3 residues: CASSQDLTVRGGYTF. The CDR3, as DNA: TGCGCCAGCAGCCAAGATCTGACGGTGCGGGGAGGCTACACCTTC. The chain joins TRBV4-3 to TRBJ1-2; no clear D gene. Looked up from germline, CDR1 is LGHNA and CDR2 is YSLEER. The CDR3 covers 15 residues. V was trimmed by 0 bases and J by 8 bases, leaving 16 bases between them.

The chain couples TRBV10-3 to TRBJ2-1; D remains unclear. Germline CDR1 reads ENHRY; CDR2 reads SYGVKD. This CDR3 is 11 amino acids long. The V and J ends lost 10 bases and 8 bases respectively, with 12 bases between them. CDR3 loop: CATALVDEQFF. In nucleotides, the CDR3 is TGTGCCACCGCGTTGGTGGATGAGCAGTTCTTC.

On this clone: Other DNA sequences from this sample encode an identical CDR3 as well. The chain employs TRBV3-1 (or the pseudogene TRBV3-2) and TRBJ2-7; D perhaps matches TRBD2 (6 bases). Germline V gives CDR1 LGHDT, CDR2 YNNKEL (reference sequence). Trimming took 5 bases from V and 2 from J, leaving 10 bases between them. This CDR3 has 13 amino acids. The CDR3 DNA follows: TGTGCCAGCAGCTTGGCGGGACCCTACGAGCAGTACTTC. Its protein is CASSLAGPYEQYF.